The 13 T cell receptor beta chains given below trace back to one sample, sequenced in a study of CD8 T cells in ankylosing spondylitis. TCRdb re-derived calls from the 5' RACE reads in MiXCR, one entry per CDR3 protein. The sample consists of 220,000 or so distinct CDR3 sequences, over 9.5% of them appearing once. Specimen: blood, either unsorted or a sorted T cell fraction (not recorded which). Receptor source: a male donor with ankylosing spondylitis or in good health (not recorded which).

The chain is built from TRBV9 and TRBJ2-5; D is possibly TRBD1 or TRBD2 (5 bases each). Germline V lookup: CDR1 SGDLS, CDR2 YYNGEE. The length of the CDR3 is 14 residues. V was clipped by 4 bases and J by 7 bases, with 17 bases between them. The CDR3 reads CASSPRGVAGTQYF. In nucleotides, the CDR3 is TGTGCCAGCAGCCCGAGAGGGGTTGCGGGGACCCAGTACTTC.

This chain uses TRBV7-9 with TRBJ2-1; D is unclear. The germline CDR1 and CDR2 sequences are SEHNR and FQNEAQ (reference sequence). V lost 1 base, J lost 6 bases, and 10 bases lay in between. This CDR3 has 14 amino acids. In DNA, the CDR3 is TGTGCCAGCAGCTTAGGGCGGAACCCCAATGAGCAGTTCTTC. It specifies CASSLGRNPNEQFF. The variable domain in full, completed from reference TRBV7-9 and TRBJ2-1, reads DTGVSQNPRHKITKRGQNVTFRCDPISEHNRLYWYRQTLGQGPEFLTYFQNEAQLEKSRLLSDRFSAERPKGSFSTLEIQRTEQGDSAMYLCASSLGRNPNEQFFGPGTRLTVL.

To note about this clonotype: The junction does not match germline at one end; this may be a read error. The CDR3 loop is CSDDSQTIEKLFF. CDR3 nucleotides: TGCAGCGATGATAGTCAGACTATTGAAAAACTGTTTTTT. The chain links TRBV29-1 to TRBJ1-4; D ambiguous. In germline, CDR1 is SQVTM, CDR2 ANQGSEA. The length of the CDR3 is 13 residues.

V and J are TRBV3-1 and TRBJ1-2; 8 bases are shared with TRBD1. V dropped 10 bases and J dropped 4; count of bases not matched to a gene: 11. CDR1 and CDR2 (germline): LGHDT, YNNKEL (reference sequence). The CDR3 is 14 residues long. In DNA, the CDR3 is TGTGCCACCACGACAGGGGACGGTGCCTATGGCTACACCTTC. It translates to CATTTGDGAYGYTF.

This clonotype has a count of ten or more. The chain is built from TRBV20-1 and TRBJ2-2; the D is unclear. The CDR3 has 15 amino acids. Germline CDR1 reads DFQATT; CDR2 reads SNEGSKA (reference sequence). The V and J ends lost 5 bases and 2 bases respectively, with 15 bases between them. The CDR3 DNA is TGCAGTGCTCCCCCGCCCGGCATTAACACCGGGGAGCTGTTTTTT. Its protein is CSAPPPGINTGELFF.

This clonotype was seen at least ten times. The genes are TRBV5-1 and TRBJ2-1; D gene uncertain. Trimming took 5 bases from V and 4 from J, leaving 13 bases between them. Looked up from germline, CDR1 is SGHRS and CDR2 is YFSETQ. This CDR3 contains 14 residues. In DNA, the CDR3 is TGCGCCAGCAGTGATGCGGTGGTTTACAATGAGCAGTTCTTC. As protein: CASSDAVVYNEQFF.

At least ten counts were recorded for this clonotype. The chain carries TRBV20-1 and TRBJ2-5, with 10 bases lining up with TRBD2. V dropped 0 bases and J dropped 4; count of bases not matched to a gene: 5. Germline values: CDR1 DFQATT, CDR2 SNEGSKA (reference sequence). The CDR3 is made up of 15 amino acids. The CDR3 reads CSARDLAGGTETQYF. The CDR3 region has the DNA TGCAGTGCTAGAGATTTAGCGGGGGGTACAGAGACCCAGTACTTC.

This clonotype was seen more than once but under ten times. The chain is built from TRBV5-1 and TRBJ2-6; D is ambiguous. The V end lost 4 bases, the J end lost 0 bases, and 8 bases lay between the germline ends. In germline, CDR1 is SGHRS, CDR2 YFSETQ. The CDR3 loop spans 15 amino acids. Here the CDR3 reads CASSTTDSGANVLTF. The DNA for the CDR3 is TGCGCCAGCAGCACAACTGACTCTGGGGCCAACGTCCTGACTTTC.

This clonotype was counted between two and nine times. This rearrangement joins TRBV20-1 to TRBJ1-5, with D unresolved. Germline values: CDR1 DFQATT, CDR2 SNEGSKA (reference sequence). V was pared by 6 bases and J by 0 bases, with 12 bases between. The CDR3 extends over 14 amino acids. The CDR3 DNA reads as TGCAGTGCCTTAATGCCGGCTAGCAATCAGCCCCAGCATTTT. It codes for CSALMPASNQPQHF.

This chain's CDR3 is CASRSRHDSNQPQHF. The CDR3 DNA follows: TGTGCCAGCAGGAGCAGACATGATAGCAATCAGCCCCAGCATTTT. This chain connects TRBV12-3 or TRBV12-4 to TRBJ1-5; D not resolved. The ends were cut back, 6 bases at V and 0 bases at J, with 12 bases in the middle. The CDR3 length is 15 residues.

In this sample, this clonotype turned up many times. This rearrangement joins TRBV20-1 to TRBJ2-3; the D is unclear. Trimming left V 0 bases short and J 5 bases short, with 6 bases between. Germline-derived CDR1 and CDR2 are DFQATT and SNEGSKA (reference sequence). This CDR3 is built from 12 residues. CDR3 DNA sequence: TGCAGTGCTAGAGAAAGTGGAGATACGCAGTATTTT. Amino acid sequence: CSARESGDTQYF.

CDR3 coding DNA: TGTGCCAGCAGCCTACTATCCCAAAAGAACACCGGGGAGCTGTTTTTT. Translating gives CASSLLSQKNTGELFF. The chain couples TRBV3-1 to TRBJ2-2; D ambiguous. Germline V gene lookup returns CDR1 LGHDT and CDR2 YNNKEL (reference sequence). V was pared by 4 bases and J by 1 base, with 13 bases between. The CDR3 extends over 16 amino acids.

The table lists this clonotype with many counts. For the CDR3, the DNA is TGCGCCAGCAGCCTGGGGACAGCTACTGAAGCTTTCTTT. Translating it yields CASSLGTATEAFF. V is TRBV5-1 and J is TRBJ1-1, with TRBD1 matching 7 bases. This CDR3 contains 13 residues. The germline CDR1 and CDR2 sequences are SGHRS and YFSETQ. The V segment lost 4 bases and the J segment 5 bases; nucleotides outside the gene matches: 5.